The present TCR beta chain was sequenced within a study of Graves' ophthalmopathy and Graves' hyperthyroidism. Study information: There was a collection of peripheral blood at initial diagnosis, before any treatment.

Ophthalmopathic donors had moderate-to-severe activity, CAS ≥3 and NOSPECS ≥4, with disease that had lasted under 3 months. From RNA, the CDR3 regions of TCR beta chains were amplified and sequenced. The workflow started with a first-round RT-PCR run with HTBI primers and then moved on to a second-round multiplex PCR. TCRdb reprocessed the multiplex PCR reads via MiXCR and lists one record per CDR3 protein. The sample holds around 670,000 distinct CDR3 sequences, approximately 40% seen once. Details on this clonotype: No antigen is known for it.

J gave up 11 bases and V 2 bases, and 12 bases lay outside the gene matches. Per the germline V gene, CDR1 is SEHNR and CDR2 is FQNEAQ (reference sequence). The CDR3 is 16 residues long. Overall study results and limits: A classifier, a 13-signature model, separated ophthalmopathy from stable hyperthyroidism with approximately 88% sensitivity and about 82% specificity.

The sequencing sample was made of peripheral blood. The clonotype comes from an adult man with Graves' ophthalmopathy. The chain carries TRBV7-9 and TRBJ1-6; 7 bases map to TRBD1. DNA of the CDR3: TGTGCCAGCAGCTTAAGTTTGAGTCGACAGGGAGCACCCCTCCACTTT. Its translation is CASSLSLSRQGAPLHF.